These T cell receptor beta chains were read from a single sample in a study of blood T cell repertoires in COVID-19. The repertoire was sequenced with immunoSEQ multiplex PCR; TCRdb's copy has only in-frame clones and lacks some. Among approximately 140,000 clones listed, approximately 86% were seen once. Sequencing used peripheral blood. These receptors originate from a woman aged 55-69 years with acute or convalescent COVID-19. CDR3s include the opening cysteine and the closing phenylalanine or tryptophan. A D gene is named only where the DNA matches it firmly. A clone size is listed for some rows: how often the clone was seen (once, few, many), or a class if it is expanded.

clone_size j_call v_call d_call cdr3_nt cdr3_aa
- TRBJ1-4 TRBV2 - TGTGCCACTTTGAGTAATGAAAAACTGTTTTTT CATLSNEKLFF
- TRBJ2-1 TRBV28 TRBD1 TGTGCCAGCAGTCCCCCTCCCGGGACAGGGCCCTACAATGAGCAGTTCTTC CASSPPPGTGPYNEQFF
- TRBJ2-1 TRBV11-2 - TGTGCCAGCAGCTTAGACAGATTCCAGTTCTTC CASSLDRFQFF
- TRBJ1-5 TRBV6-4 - TGTGCCAGCAGTCGGGAGTATAGCAATCAGCCCCAGCATTTT CASSREYSNQPQHF
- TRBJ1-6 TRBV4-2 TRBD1 TGTGCCAGCAGCCAGGGGACAGGGTTCGATTCACCCCTCCACTTT CASSQGTGFDSPLHF
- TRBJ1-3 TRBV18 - TGTGCCAGCTCACCACCGGGGCAGATCCAATTGAGGACCATATATTTT CASSPPGQIQLRTIYF
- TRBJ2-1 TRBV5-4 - TGTGCCAGCAGCTTGGATTCCTCTACCGACAATGAGCAGTTCTTC CASSLDSSTDNEQFF
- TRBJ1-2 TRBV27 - TGTGCCAGCAGTTTATCCGGGGATCGGGGCTACACCTTC CASSLSGDRGYTF
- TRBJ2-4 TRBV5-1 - TGCGCCAGCAGCTTGGTGGGCAGTCTGATAGCCAAAAACATTCAGTACTTC CASSLVGSLIAKNIQYF
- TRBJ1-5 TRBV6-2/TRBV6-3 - TGTGCCAGCAGTTACGGTGGTTCGGTGGGCAATCAGCCCCAGCATTTT CASSYGGSVGNQPQHF
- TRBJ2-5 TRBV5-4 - TGTGCCAGCAGCTTAACAGGGACGGAAGAGACCCAGTACTTC CASSLTGTEETQYF
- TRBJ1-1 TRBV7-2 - TGTGCCAGCAGCTTATTGCGATGGGGGGGAGGCAGGATGAACACTGAAGCTTTCTTT CASSLLRWGGGRMNTEAFF
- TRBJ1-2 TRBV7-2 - TGTGCCAGCAGCTTGGACAGCTTTTATCAGTTGGAAGGCTACACCTTC CASSLDSFYQLEGYTF
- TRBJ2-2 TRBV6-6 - TGTGCCAGCAGTCAAATCGCCGGGGAGCTGTTTTTT CASSQIAGELFF
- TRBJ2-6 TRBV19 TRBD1 TGTGCCAGTAGCCACGACGTGTCGGACAGGGGGAAGTACTCTGGGGCCAACGTCCTGACTTTC CASSHDVSDRGKYSGANVLTF
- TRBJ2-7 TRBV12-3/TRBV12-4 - TGTGCCAGCAGTTTAGGGACACCCTACGAGCAGTACTTC CASSLGTPYEQYF
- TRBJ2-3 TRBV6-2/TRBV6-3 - TGTGCCAGCAGTTACTCTGGGGGACACACAGATACGCAGTATTTT CASSYSGGHTDTQYF
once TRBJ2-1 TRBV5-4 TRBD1 TGTGCCAGCTCACCAAGGACAGGGGGAAACAATGAGCAGTTCTTC CASSPRTGGNNEQFF
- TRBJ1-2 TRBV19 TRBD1 TGTGCCAGTACCGGATCCGGGACAGGGTATGGCTACACCTTC CASTGSGTGYGYTF
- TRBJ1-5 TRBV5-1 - TGCGCCAGCAGCCCCAGAGGTGGCAATCAGCCCCAGCATTTT CASSPRGGNQPQHF
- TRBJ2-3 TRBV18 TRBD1 TGTGCCAGCTCACCAGAGGGGACAGGGTCCACAGATACGCAGTATTTT CASSPEGTGSTDTQYF
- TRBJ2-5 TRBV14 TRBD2 TGTGCCAGCAGCCAAGATCGCGGGGGAGATATAGGAGAGACCCAGTACTTC CASSQDRGGDIGETQYF
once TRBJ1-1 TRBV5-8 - TGTGCCAGCAGCTCCTCACAACCTGGGACTGCCTGGAAAGCTTTCTTT CASSSSQPGTAWKAFF
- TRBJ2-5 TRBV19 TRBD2 TGTGCCAGTAGCCTACTAGCGGGGGGAGAGGGAGAGACCCAGTACTTC CASSLLAGGEGETQYF
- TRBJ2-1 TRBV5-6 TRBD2 TGTGCCAGCAGCACTCAGCGGGGGGCTGCGGATGAGCAGTTCTTC CASSTQRGAADEQFF
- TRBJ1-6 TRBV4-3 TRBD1 TGCGCCAGCAGCCAAGAGCCAGGGGGCCAAAGCTCCTATAATTCACCCCTCCACTTT CASSQEPGGQSSYNSPLHF
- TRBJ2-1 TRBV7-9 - TGTGCCAGCAGCTTATTGGGCGGGGAGCAGTTCTTC CASSLLGGEQFF
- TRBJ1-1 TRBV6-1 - TGTGCCAGCAGTGAAGACTTCGGAGCGAACACTGAAGCTTTCTTT CASSEDFGANTEAFF
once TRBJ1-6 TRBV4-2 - TGTGCCAGCAGCCAAGACTATGCAGGCGCTTTCTATAATTCACCCCTCCACTTT CASSQDYAGAFYNSPLHF
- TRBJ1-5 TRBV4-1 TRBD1 TGCGCCAGCAGCCAAGATTTCCTACAGGGGGTATATAGCAATCAGCCCCAGCATTTT CASSQDFLQGVYSNQPQHF
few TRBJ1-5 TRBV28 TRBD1 TGTGCCAGCAGCACCTATCGGACAGGGGAGCATTTT CASSTYRTGEHF
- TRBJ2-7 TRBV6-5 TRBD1 TGTGCCAGCAGATTCTCGGGACAGGGCCACGAGCAGTACTTC CASRFSGQGHEQYF
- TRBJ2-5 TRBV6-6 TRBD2 TGTGCCAGCAGTTACTCCGCCGGGGGGTGGGGGACCCAGTACTTC CASSYSAGGWGTQYF
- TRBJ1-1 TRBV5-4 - TGTGCCAGCGGGATGGGGGCTTACACTGAAGCTTTCTTT CASGMGAYTEAFF
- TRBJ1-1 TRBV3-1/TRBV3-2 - TGTGCCAGCAGCCAAGTTCAGGGTACTGAAGCTTTCTTT CASSQVQGTEAFF
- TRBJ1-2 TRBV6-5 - TGTGCCAGCAGCCAGACAGCCAACTATGGCTACACCTTC CASSQTANYGYTF
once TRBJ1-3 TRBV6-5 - TGTGCCAGCAGTTACTCAACCCAGGGTTATGGAAACACCATATATTTT CASSYSTQGYGNTIYF
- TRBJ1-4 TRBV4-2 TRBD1 TGTGCCAGCAGCCTGGGACAGGGAACCGAAAAACTGTTTTTT CASSLGQGTEKLFF
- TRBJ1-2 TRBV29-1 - TGCAGCGTTGAAGAGCCAGGGACTAACTATGGCTACACCTTC CSVEEPGTNYGYTF
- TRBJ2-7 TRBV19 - TGTGCCAGTAGTAGCTCTCCGGGACAACGATACGAGCAGTACTTC CASSSSPGQRYEQYF
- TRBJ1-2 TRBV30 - TGTGCCTGGAGTGTAGGCGGGGCCCATGGCTACACCTTC CAWSVGGAHGYTF
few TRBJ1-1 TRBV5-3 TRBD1 TGTGCCAGAAGCCCCGTTCGATACAGGGGTCACACTGAAGCTTTCTTT CARSPVRYRGHTEAFF
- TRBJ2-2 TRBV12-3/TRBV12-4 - TGTGCCAGCACACACAGGGTCGGGGAGCTGTTTTTT CASTHRVGELFF
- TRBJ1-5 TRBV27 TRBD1 TGTGCCAGCAGTTTATTGGGCAGGGGGCATCAGCCCCAGCATTTT CASSLLGRGHQPQHF
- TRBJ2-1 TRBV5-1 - TGCGCCAGCAGCTGGTACCCCAGCTACAATGAGCAGTTCTTC CASSWYPSYNEQFF
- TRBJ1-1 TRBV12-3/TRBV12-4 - TGTGCCAGCAGTACCACCAGGGGCACTGAAGCTTTCTTT CASSTTRGTEAFF
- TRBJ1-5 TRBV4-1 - TGCGCCAGCAGCCAAGTTCAGGAGGGCAATCAGCCCCAGCATTTT CASSQVQEGNQPQHF
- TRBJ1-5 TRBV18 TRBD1 TGTGCCAGCTCACCCCGTGTCGGAGACAGGGGTCAGCCCCAGCATTTT CASSPRVGDRGQPQHF
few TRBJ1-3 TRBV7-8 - TGTGCCAGCAGCTTAGGGGCAGGGTTAACCTCTGGAAACACCATATATTTT CASSLGAGLTSGNTIYF
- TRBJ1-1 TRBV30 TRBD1 TGTGCCTGGAGCGGACAGGGGAACACTGAAGCTTTCTTT CAWSGQGNTEAFF